The rows below give T cell receptor beta chains drawn from one sample of a study of cytomegalovirus exposure and HLA in healthy donors. Using immunoSEQ multiplex PCR, the repertoire was profiled, and TCRdb retains in-frame clones only, with some absent. This table has more than 130,000 clones, roughly 75% appearing once. The specimen sequenced was PBMCs. The receptors come from a man aged 35-49 years in good health and CMV-seropositive. CDR3s include the opening cysteine and the closing phenylalanine or tryptophan. The order of the fields is clone size, D gene, J gene, V gene, CDR3 DNA, CDR3 protein. The D gene is left open where the match is weak. The size field is filled for only some rows; it gives once, few, many or a size class.

clone_size: -; d_call: TRBD2; j_call: TRBJ2-1; v_call: TRBV7-2; cdr3_nt: TGTGCCAGCAGCTTAATCCCGGGAGGGCGTTTCTCCTACAATGAGCAGTTCTTC; cdr3_aa: CASSLIPGGRFSYNEQFF
clone_size: -; d_call: -; j_call: TRBJ2-1; v_call: TRBV10-1; cdr3_nt: TGCGCCAGCAGTGTGGGGGGTTCCTACAATGAGCAGTTCTTC; cdr3_aa: CASSVGGSYNEQFF
clone_size: -; d_call: TRBD1; j_call: TRBJ2-7; v_call: TRBV18; cdr3_nt: TGTGCCAGCTCACCGACCGGGACAGGGACCTACGAGCAGTACTTC; cdr3_aa: CASSPTGTGTYEQYF
clone_size: -; d_call: TRBD1; j_call: TRBJ1-2; v_call: TRBV7-9; cdr3_nt: TGTGCCAGCAGCCATAGCGACAGGGAGGCTTATGGCTACACCTTC; cdr3_aa: CASSHSDREAYGYTF
clone_size: -; d_call: -; j_call: TRBJ1-5; v_call: TRBV7-6; cdr3_nt: TGTGCCAGCAGCTCAGGGCCTATCGAGCCCCAGCATTTT; cdr3_aa: CASSSGPIEPQHF
clone_size: few; d_call: -; j_call: TRBJ1-4; v_call: TRBV7-2; cdr3_nt: TGTGCCAGCAGCTTATGGGGGGACGGAACAGAGAAACTGTTTTTT; cdr3_aa: CASSLWGDGTEKLFF
clone_size: -; d_call: TRBD1; j_call: TRBJ1-2; v_call: TRBV5-5; cdr3_nt: TGTGCCAGCAGCTTGGATGGGGCCACAGGGGCTGGCTACACCTTC; cdr3_aa: CASSLDGATGAGYTF
clone_size: -; d_call: TRBD2; j_call: TRBJ2-5; v_call: TRBV7-8; cdr3_nt: TGTGCCAGCAGCTCTGCACCGGGACTAGCGGGGGGAGGGGAGACCCAGTACTTC; cdr3_aa: CASSSAPGLAGGGETQYF
clone_size: -; d_call: -; j_call: TRBJ2-7; v_call: TRBV7-9; cdr3_nt: TGTGCCAGCAGCTTAGGTGTGAGGGAGCAGTACTTC; cdr3_aa: CASSLGVREQYF
clone_size: -; d_call: TRBD1; j_call: TRBJ1-2; v_call: TRBV28; cdr3_nt: TGTGCCAGCAGTGTGGACAGGTGGGGTGGCTACACCTTC; cdr3_aa: CASSVDRWGGYTF
clone_size: -; d_call: -; j_call: TRBJ2-2; v_call: TRBV27; cdr3_nt: TGTGCCAGCAGTCCTAGTAACGGCGGGGAGCTGTTTTTT; cdr3_aa: CASSPSNGGELFF
clone_size: -; d_call: -; j_call: TRBJ1-2; v_call: TRBV5-4; cdr3_nt: TGTGCCAGCAGCCTCAAAGGGGGAATCTATGGCTACACCTTC; cdr3_aa: CASSLKGGIYGYTF
clone_size: -; d_call: -; j_call: TRBJ2-7; v_call: TRBV4-3; cdr3_nt: TGCGCCAGCAGCCAAGGTTGGGGCGTCGACGAGCAGTACTTC; cdr3_aa: CASSQGWGVDEQYF
clone_size: -; d_call: -; j_call: TRBJ2-5; v_call: TRBV6-5; cdr3_nt: TGTGCCAGCAGTTCCACGACTCCGGAGGTTGGAGAGACCCAGTACTTC; cdr3_aa: CASSSTTPEVGETQYF
clone_size: -; d_call: -; j_call: TRBJ1-1; v_call: TRBV27; cdr3_nt: TGTGCCAGCAGGAAACAGGGTAACACTGAAGCTTTCTTT; cdr3_aa: CASRKQGNTEAFF
clone_size: -; d_call: TRBD1; j_call: TRBJ1-2; v_call: TRBV9; cdr3_nt: TGTGCCAGCAGCCCACCAGGGGGTGGCTACACCTTC; cdr3_aa: CASSPPGGGYTF
clone_size: -; d_call: TRBD1; j_call: TRBJ1-4; v_call: TRBV7-2; cdr3_nt: TGTGCCAGCAGTATTGGACAGGGGGTTGGTAATGAAAAACTGTTTTTT; cdr3_aa: CASSIGQGVGNEKLFF
clone_size: -; d_call: TRBD1; j_call: TRBJ1-4; v_call: TRBV30; cdr3_nt: TGTGCTTTCGCCAGGGGGGCTGGTGAAAAACTGTTTTTT; cdr3_aa: CAFARGAGEKLFF
clone_size: -; d_call: -; j_call: TRBJ2-7; v_call: TRBV21-1; cdr3_nt: TGTGCCAGCAGCAAAGCCAAGAGATACGAGCAGTACTTC; cdr3_aa: CASSKAKRYEQYF
clone_size: -; d_call: TRBD2; j_call: TRBJ2-7; v_call: TRBV7-2; cdr3_nt: TGTGCCAGCAGCTTAGCAGCGGGAGGCCAGTACGAGCAGTACTTC; cdr3_aa: CASSLAAGGQYEQYF
clone_size: few; d_call: -; j_call: TRBJ2-2; v_call: TRBV5-6; cdr3_nt: TGTGCCAGCAGCTTCGGGACACCGAACACCGGGGAGCTGTTTTTT; cdr3_aa: CASSFGTPNTGELFF
clone_size: -; d_call: -; j_call: TRBJ2-2; v_call: TRBV5-1; cdr3_nt: TGCGCCAGCAGCTTGGTCTTCGAGGACACCGGGGAGCTGTTTTTT; cdr3_aa: CASSLVFEDTGELFF
clone_size: once; d_call: -; j_call: TRBJ2-1; v_call: TRBV21-1; cdr3_nt: TGTGCCAGCATCCAAATGGGAGGGACTAGCTTCAAGAGCTCCTACAATGAGCAGTTCTTC; cdr3_aa: CASIQMGGTSFKSSYNEQFF
clone_size: -; d_call: -; j_call: TRBJ1-2; v_call: TRBV4-1; cdr3_nt: TGCGCCAGCAGCCAAGTACAGGTGAACTATGGCTACACCTTC; cdr3_aa: CASSQVQVNYGYTF
clone_size: -; d_call: TRBD2; j_call: TRBJ2-7; v_call: TRBV5-1; cdr3_nt: TGCGCCAGCAGCCTAGCGGGGGTTACCTACGAGCAGTACTTC; cdr3_aa: CASSLAGVTYEQYF
clone_size: -; d_call: TRBD1; j_call: TRBJ2-7; v_call: TRBV4-3; cdr3_nt: TGCGCCAGCAGCCAGGACAGGGGATACGAGCAGTACTTC; cdr3_aa: CASSQDRGYEQYF
clone_size: -; d_call: TRBD1; j_call: TRBJ1-5; v_call: TRBV5-8; cdr3_nt: TGTGCCAGCAGCTTGATGGGGACAGGGGGCTTCGGTCAGCCCCAGCATTTT; cdr3_aa: CASSLMGTGGFGQPQHF
clone_size: -; d_call: TRBD1; j_call: TRBJ2-3; v_call: TRBV7-8; cdr3_nt: TGTGCCAGCACCAATCGACAGGGCTTTACAGATACGCAGTATTTT; cdr3_aa: CASTNRQGFTDTQYF
clone_size: -; d_call: -; j_call: TRBJ2-3; v_call: TRBV7-9; cdr3_nt: TGTGCCATCCGACTAGGGACAGATACGCAGTATTTT; cdr3_aa: CAIRLGTDTQYF
clone_size: -; d_call: -; j_call: TRBJ1-1; v_call: TRBV19; cdr3_nt: TGTGCCAGTAGTCAAACAGGGCGACGGGCTTTCTTT; cdr3_aa: CASSQTGRRAFF
clone_size: once; d_call: -; j_call: TRBJ1-4; v_call: TRBV6-6; cdr3_nt: TGTGCCAGCAGTAAACAGGAGGGACTGTTTTTT; cdr3_aa: CASSKQEGLFF
clone_size: few; d_call: -; j_call: TRBJ2-2; v_call: TRBV10-1; cdr3_nt: TGCGCCAGCAGTGGAGAACGCCCCCGGAACACCGGGGAGCTGTTTTTT; cdr3_aa: CASSGERPRNTGELFF
clone_size: -; d_call: TRBD2; j_call: TRBJ2-1; v_call: TRBV14; cdr3_nt: TGTGCCAGCAGCCCAGGACTAGCGCCCTACAATGAGCAGTTCTTC; cdr3_aa: CASSPGLAPYNEQFF
clone_size: -; d_call: -; j_call: TRBJ2-5; v_call: TRBV5-5; cdr3_nt: TGTGCCAGCAGCTTGGCTGACACTCGGTTCCAAGAGACCCAGTACTTC; cdr3_aa: CASSLADTRFQETQYF
clone_size: once; d_call: TRBD1; j_call: TRBJ2-6; v_call: TRBV6-6; cdr3_nt: TGTGCCAGCAGTACCCGGACAGGGACCGGGGCCAACGTCCTGACTTTC; cdr3_aa: CASSTRTGTGANVLTF